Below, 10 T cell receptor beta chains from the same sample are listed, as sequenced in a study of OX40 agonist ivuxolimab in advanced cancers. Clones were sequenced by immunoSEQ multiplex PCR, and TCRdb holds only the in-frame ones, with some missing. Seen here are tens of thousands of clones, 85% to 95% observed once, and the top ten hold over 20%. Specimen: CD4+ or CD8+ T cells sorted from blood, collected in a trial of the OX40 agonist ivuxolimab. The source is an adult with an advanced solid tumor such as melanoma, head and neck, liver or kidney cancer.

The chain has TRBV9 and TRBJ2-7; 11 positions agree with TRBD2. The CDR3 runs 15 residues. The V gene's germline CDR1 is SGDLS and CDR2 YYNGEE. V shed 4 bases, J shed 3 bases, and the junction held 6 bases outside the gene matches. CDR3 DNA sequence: TGTGCCAGCAGCCCTCGACTAGCGGGACTCTACGAGCAGTACTTC. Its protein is CASSPRLAGLYEQYF.

The CDR3 sequence: CASSSRDRLSGELFF. CDR3 bases: TGTGCCAGCAGCTCAAGGGACAGGCTGTCCGGGGAGCTGTTTTTT. The J gene is TRBJ2-2, the V gene TRBV7-9, with 8 nucleotides matching TRBD1. The CDR3 consists of 15 residues. V lost 4 bases to trimming and J lost 6 bases; unmatched junction nucleotides: 7. Germline V gene sequence: CDR1 SEHNR, CDR2 FQNEAQ (reference sequence).

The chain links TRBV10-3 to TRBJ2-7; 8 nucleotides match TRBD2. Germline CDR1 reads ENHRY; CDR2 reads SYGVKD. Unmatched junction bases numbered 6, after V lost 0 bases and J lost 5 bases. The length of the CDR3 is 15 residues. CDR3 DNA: TGTGCCATCAGTGAGTCGGACGGGAGGGTACACGAGCAGTACTTC. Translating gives CAISESDGRVHEQYF.

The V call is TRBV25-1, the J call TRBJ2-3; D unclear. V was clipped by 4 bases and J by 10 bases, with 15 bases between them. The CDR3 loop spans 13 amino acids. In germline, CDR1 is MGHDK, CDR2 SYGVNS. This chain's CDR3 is CASSVTSIPSQYF. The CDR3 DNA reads TGTGCCAGCAGTGTTACCAGCATCCCTTCGCAGTATTTT.

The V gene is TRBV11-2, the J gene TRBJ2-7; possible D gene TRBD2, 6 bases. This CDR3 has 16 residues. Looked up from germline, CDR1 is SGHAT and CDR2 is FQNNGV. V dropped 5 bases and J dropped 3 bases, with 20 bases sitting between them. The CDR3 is CASSLGTVFSIYEQYF. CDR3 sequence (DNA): TGTGCCAGCAGCCTCGGGACTGTTTTTAGTATCTACGAGCAGTACTTC.

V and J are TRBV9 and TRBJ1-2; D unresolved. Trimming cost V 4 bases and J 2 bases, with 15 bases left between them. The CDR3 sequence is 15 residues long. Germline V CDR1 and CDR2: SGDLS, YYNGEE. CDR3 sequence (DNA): TGTGCCAGCAGCACGACTACGACACCAAACTATGGCTACACCTTC. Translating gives CASSTTTTPNYGYTF. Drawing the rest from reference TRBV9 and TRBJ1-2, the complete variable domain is DSGVTQTPKHLITATGQRVTLRCSPRSGDLSVYWYQQSLDQGLQFLIQYYNGEERAKGNILERFSAQQFPDLHSELNLSSLELGDSALYFCASSTTTTPNYGYTFGSGTRLTVV.

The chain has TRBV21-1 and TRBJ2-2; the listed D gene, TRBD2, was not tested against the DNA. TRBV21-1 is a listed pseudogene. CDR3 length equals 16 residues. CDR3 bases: TGTGCCAGCAGCAAATCCCTAGCGGGAGGATCCGGGGAGCTGTTTTTT. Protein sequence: CASSKSLAGGSGELFF.

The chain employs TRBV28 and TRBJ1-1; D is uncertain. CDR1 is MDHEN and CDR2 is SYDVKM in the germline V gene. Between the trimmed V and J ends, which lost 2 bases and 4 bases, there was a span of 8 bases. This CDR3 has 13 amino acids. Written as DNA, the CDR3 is TGTGCCAGCAGTTTAGGCAGAGTCACTGAAGCTTTCTTT. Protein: CASSLGRVTEAFF.

The CDR3 is CASAMTGSTDTQYF. In DNA form, the CDR3 reads TGTGCCAGCGCTATGACAGGGAGCACAGATACGCAGTATTTT. The chain carries TRBV28 and TRBJ2-3; 7 bases line up with TRBD1. This CDR3 spans 14 amino acids. From germline, CDR1 is MDHEN and CDR2 SYDVKM. Trimming removed 8 bases from V and 0 bases from J; junction bases left unmatched: 5. Full variable domain (rest looked up from reference TRBV28 and TRBJ2-3): DVKVTQSSRYLVKRTGEKVFLECVQDMDHENMFWYRQDPGLGLRLIYFSYDVKMKEKGDIPEGYSVSREKKERFSLILESASTNQTSMYLCASAMTGSTDTQYFGPGTRLTVL.

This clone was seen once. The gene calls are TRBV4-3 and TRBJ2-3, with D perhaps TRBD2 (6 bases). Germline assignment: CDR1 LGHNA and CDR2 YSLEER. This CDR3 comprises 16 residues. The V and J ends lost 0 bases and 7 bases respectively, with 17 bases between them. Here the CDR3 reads CASSQDRSGGGNTQYF. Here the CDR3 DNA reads TGCGCCAGCAGCCAAGATCGGTCTGGGGGAGGTAATACGCAGTATTTT.